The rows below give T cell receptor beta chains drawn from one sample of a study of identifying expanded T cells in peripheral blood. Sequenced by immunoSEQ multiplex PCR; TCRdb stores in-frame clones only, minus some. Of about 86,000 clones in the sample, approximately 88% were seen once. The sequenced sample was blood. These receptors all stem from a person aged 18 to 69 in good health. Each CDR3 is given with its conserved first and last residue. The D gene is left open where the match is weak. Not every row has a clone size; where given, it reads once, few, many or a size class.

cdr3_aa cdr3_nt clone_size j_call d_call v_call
CASSSPSGRFADTQYF TGTGCCAGCAGCTCCCCTAGCGGGAGATTTGCAGATACGCAGTATTTT . TRBJ2-3 . TRBV21-1
CASRKSGVYNEQFF TGTGCCAGCAGGAAATCAGGGGTTTACAATGAGCAGTTCTTC . TRBJ2-1 . TRBV7-8
CASSGGRQRNTEAFF TGTGCCAGCAGCGGAGGCCGACAGAGGAACACTGAAGCTTTCTTT . TRBJ1-1 . TRBV5-4
CASSLDGGVTDTQYF TGTGCCAGCAGCTTAGATGGCGGGGTCACAGATACGCAGTATTTT . TRBJ2-3 . TRBV7-8
CASSEAAGIANVLTF TGTGCCAGCAGCGAGGCGGCAGGGATCGCCAACGTCCTGACTTTC . TRBJ2-6 . TRBV9
CASSQDQGNTEAFF TGTGCCAGCAGCCAAGATCAGGGGAACACTGAAGCTTTCTTT once TRBJ1-1 . TRBV14
CASSVGTGNQPQHF TGTGCCAGCAGCGTCGGGACAGGGAATCAGCCCCAGCATTTT . TRBJ1-5 TRBD1 TRBV9
CASSQDPLVPSSPLHF TGCGCCAGCAGCCAAGATCCTCTGGTTCCCAGTTCACCCCTCCACTTT . TRBJ1-6 . TRBV4-1
CASIDPYGRANTEAFF TGTGCCAGCATTGATCCCTATGGCAGGGCGAACACTGAAGCTTTCTTT . TRBJ1-1 . TRBV6-1
CASSETRDYNEQFF TGTGCCAGCAGTGAAACTCGGGATTACAATGAGCAGTTCTTC . TRBJ2-1 . TRBV2
CASRGLAGFGGGELFF TGTGCCAGCAGGGGACTAGCGGGTTTTGGCGGCGGGGAGCTGTTTTTT . TRBJ2-2 TRBD2 TRBV27